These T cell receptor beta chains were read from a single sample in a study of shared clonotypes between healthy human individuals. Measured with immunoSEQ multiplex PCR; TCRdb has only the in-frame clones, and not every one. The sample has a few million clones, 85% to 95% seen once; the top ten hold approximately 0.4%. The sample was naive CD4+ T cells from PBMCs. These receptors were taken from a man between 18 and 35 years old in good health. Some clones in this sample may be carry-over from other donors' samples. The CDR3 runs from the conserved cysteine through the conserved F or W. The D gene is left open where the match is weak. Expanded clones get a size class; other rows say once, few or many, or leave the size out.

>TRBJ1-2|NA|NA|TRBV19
TGTGCCAGTAGTATAGCCAGCTATGGCTACACCTTC
CASSIASYGYTF
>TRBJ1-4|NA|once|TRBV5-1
TGCGCCAGCAGCCTAGGCGGTGTGGGGTTCGACGAAAAACTGTTTTTT
CASSLGGVGFDEKLFF
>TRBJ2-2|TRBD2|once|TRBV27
TGTGCCAGCAGTCGACTAGCGACGCGAACCGGGGAGCTGTTTTTT
CASSRLATRTGELFF
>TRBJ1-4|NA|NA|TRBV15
TGTGCCACCAGCACCCGTTCACCCGAAAAACTGTTTTTT
CATSTRSPEKLFF
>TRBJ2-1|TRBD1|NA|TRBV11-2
TGTGCCAGCAGCCCTGGGACAGGGGGCGTGTTGACGACTTACAATGAGCAGTTCTTC
CASSPGTGGVLTTYNEQFF
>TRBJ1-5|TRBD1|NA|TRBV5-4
TGTGCCAGCAGCTGGTCACTAGGGGGCCTTTCAAATCAGCCCCAGCATTTT
CASSWSLGGLSNQPQHF
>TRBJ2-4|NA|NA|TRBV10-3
TGTGCCATCAGTGGGGGAGGAGGGGGCATAAACATTCAGTACTTC
CAISGGGGGINIQYF
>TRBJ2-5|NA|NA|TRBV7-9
TGTGCCAGCGGTGGGCGTTATGCCACTGAAGAGACCCAGTACTTC
CASGGRYATEETQYF
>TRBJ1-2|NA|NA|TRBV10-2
TGCGCCAGCAGTGAGTCAGAAGGAGCAAGGGGTGGCTACACCTTC
CASSESEGARGGYTF
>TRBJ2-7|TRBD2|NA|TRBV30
TGTGCCGGGCTACTAGCGGTAAGCTCCTACGAGCAGTACTTC
CAGLLAVSSYEQYF
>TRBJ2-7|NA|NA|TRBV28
TGTGCCAGCAGTTTTTGGGGACGTAGTTCATACGAGCAGTACTTC
CASSFWGRSSYEQYF
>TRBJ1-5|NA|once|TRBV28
TGTGCCAGCAGTAAGGGGTCAGGGGGCAATCAGCCCCAGCATTTT
CASSKGSGGNQPQHF
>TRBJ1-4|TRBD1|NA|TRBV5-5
TGTGCCAGCAGCTTGGTATTGGGGACAGCAACTAATGAAAAACTGTTTTTT
CASSLVLGTATNEKLFF
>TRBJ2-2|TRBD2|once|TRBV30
TGTGCCTGGGGGGATAGCGGGAGGGCCGACGGGGAGCTGTTTTTT
CAWGDSGRADGELFF
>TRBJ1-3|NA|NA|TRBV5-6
TGTGCCAGCAGCTTGGATGGGACCGGAAACACCATATATTTT
CASSLDGTGNTIYF
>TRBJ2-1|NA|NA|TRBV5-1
TGCGCCAGCAGCTTGGGTCGAAGCGATGAGCAGTTCTTC
CASSLGRSDEQFF
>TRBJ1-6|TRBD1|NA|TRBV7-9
TGTGCCAGCAGCTCCCCAGGGACAGGATATAATTCACCCCTCCACTTT
CASSSPGTGYNSPLHF
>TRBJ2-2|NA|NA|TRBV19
TGTGCCAGTAATCAATGGGGGATCACCGGGGAGCTGTTTTTT
CASNQWGITGELFF
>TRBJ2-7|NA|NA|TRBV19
TGTGCCAGTAGTATTTGGGGTACCTCCTACGAGCAGTACTTC
CASSIWGTSYEQYF
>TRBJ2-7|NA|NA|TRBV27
TGTGCCAGCAGTTTGAGGGGACCATCCTACGAGCAGTACTTC
CASSLRGPSYEQYF
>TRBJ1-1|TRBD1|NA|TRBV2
TGTGCCAGCAAAGGACAGGGTAGGAACACTGAAGCTTTCTTT
CASKGQGRNTEAFF
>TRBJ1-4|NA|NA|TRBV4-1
TGCGCCAGCAGCCAACCGGGGGGGGATCAAAAACTGTTTTTT
CASSQPGGDQKLFF
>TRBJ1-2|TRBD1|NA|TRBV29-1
TGCAGCGTCCAGGGGGCACTAAACTATGGCTACACCTTC
CSVQGALNYGYTF
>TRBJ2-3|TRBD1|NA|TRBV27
TGTGCCAGCAGTCAACAGGGGAGAGATACGCAGTATTTT
CASSQQGRDTQYF
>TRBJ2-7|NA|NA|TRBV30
TGTGCCTGGAGTGTACACACGGTGGGGGAGCAGTACTTC
CAWSVHTVGEQYF
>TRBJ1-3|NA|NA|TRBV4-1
TGCGCCAGCAGCTTTGCTTCACTCTTTGGAAACACCATATATTTT
CASSFASLFGNTIYF
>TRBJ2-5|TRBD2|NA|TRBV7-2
TGTGCCAGCAGTCCCGTGCCCCTAGCGGGAGGGAGAGAGACCCAGTACTTC
CASSPVPLAGGRETQYF
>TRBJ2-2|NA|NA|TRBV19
TGTGCCAGTAGCTTCCATACCGGGGGTTCCGGGGAGCTGTTTTTT
CASSFHTGGSGELFF
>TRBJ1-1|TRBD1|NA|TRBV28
TGTGCCAGCAGCTATATCCTTAAGACAGGGCTCAACACTGAAGCTTTCTTT
CASSYILKTGLNTEAFF
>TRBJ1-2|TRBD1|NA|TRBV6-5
TGTGCCAGCAGTTACTCGCGGACAGGGGGTAATGGCTACACCTTC
CASSYSRTGGNGYTF
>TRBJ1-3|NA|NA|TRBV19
TGTGCCAGTACCGAGAACCAGTCGGGAAACACCATATATTTT
CASTENQSGNTIYF
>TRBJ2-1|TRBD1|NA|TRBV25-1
TGTGCCAGCAGTGGACAGGGGCTGGGGGAGCAGTTCTTC
CASSGQGLGEQFF
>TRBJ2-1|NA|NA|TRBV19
TGTGCCAGTAGATATAACGCGAACTACAATGAGCAGTTCTTC
CASRYNANYNEQFF
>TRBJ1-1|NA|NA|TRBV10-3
TGTGCCATCAGTGAGGGGCCTGTTAACACTGAAGCTTTCTTT
CAISEGPVNTEAFF
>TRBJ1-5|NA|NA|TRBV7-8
TGTGCCAGCAGCCCCCGAGTAGGGGAGGGCAATCAGCCCCAGCATTTT
CASSPRVGEGNQPQHF
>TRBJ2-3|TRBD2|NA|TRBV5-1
TGCGCCAGCAGCCCAGGACTAGCGGCTAGCACAGATACGCAGTATTTT
CASSPGLAASTDTQYF
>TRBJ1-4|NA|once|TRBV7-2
TGTGCCAGCAGCTCCCCGGCCGGGACAAGGCTGTTTTTT
CASSSPAGTRLFF
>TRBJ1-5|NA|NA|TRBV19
TGTGCCAGTAGCCGCTGGGGGGGTCAGCCCCAGCATTTT
CASSRWGGQPQHF
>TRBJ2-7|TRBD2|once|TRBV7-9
TGTGCCAGCAGCCCCCATGGGGGGGGCTCCTACGAGCAGTACTTC
CASSPHGGGSYEQYF
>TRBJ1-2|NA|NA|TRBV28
TGTGCCAGCAGTTCCGCACTAGGGGACGGCTATGGCTACACCTTC
CASSSALGDGYGYTF
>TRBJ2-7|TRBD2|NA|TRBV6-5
TGTGCCAGCACCCCGAGGGGTAGCGGGGCTTACGAGCAGTACTTC
CASTPRGSGAYEQYF
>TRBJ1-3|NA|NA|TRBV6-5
TGTGCCAGCAGGCCCGGGTACGGAAACACCATATATTTT
CASRPGYGNTIYF
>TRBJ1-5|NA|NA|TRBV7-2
TGTGCCAGCAGCCCCGACGGAAGCAATCAGCCCCAGCATTTT
CASSPDGSNQPQHF
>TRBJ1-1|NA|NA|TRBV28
TGTGCCAGCAGTTTATGGCACATGAACACTGAAGCTTTCTTT
CASSLWHMNTEAFF
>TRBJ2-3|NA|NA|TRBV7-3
TGTGCCAGCAGCTTAACTCCACCGGGGCGCACTAGCACAGATACGCAGTATTTT
CASSLTPPGRTSTDTQYF
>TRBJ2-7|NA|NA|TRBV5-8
TGTGCCAGCAGCTCGAAGAGCCCCCGCTCCTACGAGCAGTACTTC
CASSSKSPRSYEQYF
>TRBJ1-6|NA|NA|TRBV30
TGTGCCTGGACGGGCGGCAGTAATAATAATTCACCCCTCCACTTT
CAWTGGSNNNSPLHF
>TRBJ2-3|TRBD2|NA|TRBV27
TGTGCCAGCAGTTTATGGCTAGCGGGCACAGATACGCAGTATTTT
CASSLWLAGTDTQYF
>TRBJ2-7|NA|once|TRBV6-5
TGTGCCAGCAGTGGGCGGGGTAGCGGACATTACGAGCAGTACTTC
CASSGRGSGHYEQYF
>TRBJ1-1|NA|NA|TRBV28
TGTGCCAGCAGTTTGACGAGTAAGTTGGGGAACACTGAAGCTTTCTTT
CASSLTSKLGNTEAFF
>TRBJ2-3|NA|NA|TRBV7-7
TGTGCCAGCAGCACTGGTCTGTCCTCAGATACGCAGTATTTT
CASSTGLSSDTQYF
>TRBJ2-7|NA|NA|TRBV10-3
TGTGCCATCAGTGAGTCGGGAGGTGCCAACTCCTACGAGCAGTACTTC
CAISESGGANSYEQYF
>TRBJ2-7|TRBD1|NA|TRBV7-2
TGTGCCAGCAGCTTGGGACAGGTCAAAGGGCAGTACTTC
CASSLGQVKGQYF
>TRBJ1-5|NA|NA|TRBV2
TGTGCCAGCTCAGGCAAGGATTCCAATCAGCCCCAGCATTTT
CASSGKDSNQPQHF
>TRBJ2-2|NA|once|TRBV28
TGTGCCAGCGGGAGTGCAGACACCGGGGAGCTGTTTTTT
CASGSADTGELFF
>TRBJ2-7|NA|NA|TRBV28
TGTGCCAGCAGTTGGGAGCAGAACTATAACACCTACGAGCAGTACTTC
CASSWEQNYNTYEQYF
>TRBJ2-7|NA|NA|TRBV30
TGTGCCTGGAGGGGGACTCAGGGGTTTAAGGGCGAGCAGTACTTC
CAWRGTQGFKGEQYF
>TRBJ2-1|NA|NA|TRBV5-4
TGTGCCAGCAGCTTGGGTTTTAGCTCCTACAATGAGCAGTTCTTC
CASSLGFSSYNEQFF
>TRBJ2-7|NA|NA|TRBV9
TGTGCCAGCAGCCGTGGGACCGACTGGGAGCAGTACTTC
CASSRGTDWEQYF